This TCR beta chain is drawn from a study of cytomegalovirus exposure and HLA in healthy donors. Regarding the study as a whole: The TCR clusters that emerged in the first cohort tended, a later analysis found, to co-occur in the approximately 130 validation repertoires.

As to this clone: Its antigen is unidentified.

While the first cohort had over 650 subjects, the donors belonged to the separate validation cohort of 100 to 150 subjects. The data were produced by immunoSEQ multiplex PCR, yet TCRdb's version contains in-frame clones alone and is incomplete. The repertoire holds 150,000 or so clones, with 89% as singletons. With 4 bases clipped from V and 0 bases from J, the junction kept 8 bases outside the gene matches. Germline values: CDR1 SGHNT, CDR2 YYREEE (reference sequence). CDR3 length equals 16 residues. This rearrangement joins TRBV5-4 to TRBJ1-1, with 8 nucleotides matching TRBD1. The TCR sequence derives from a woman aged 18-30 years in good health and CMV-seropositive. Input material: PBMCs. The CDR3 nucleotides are TGTGCCAGCAGCCTTCAGGGGGCGATTCTGAACACTGAAGCTTTCTTT. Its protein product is CASSLQGAILNTEAFF.